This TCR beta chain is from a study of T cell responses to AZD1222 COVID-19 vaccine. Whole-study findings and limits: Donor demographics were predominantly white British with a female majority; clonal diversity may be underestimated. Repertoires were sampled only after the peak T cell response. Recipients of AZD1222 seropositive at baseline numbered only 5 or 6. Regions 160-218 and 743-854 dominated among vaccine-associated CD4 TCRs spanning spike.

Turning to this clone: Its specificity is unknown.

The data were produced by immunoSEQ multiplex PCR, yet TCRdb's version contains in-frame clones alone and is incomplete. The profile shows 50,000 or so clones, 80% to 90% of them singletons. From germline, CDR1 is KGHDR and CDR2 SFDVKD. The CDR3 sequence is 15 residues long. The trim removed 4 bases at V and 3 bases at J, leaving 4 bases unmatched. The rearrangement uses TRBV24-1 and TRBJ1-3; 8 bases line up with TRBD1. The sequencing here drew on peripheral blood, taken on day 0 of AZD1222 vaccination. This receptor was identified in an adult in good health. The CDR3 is CATSDFDRGGNTIYF. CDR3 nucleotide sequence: TGTGCCACCAGTGACTTTGACAGGGGTGGAAACACCATATATTTT.